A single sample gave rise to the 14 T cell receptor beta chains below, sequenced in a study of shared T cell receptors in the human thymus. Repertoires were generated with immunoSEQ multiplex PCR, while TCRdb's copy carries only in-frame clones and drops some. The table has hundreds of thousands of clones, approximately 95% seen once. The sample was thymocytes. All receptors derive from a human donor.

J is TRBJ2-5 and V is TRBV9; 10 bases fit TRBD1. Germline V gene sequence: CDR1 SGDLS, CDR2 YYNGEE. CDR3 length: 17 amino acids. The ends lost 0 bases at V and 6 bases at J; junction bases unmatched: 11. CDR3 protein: CASSVGGSGTGAKTQYF. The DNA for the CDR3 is TGTGCCAGCAGCGTAGGAGGCTCCGGGACAGGGGCAAAGACCCAGTACTTC.

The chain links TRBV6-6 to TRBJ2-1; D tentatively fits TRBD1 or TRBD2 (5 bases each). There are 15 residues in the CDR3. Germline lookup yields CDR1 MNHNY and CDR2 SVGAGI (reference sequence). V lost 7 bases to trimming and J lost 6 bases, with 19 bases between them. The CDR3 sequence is CASILGPRGFNEQFF. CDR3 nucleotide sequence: TGTGCCAGCATCCTCGGACCGAGGGGTTTCAATGAGCAGTTCTTC.

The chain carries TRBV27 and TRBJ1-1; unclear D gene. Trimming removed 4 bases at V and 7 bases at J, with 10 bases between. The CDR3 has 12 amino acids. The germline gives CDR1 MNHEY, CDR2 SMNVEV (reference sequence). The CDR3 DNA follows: TGTGCCAGCAGTTCCGGACTCGGTGAAGCTTTCTTT. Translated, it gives CASSSGLGEAFF.

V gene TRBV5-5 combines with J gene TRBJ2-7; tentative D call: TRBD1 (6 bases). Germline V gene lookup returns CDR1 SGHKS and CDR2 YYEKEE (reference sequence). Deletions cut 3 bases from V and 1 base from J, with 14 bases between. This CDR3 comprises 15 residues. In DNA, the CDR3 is TGTGCCAGCAGCTCGTATGGACAGATGTCCTACGAGCAGTACTTC. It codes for CASSSYGQMSYEQYF. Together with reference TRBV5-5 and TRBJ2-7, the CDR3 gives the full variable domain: DAGVTQSPTHLIKTRGQQVTLRCSPISGHKSVSWYQQVLGQGPQFIFQYYEKEERGRGNFPDRFSARQFPNYSSELNVNALLLGDSALYLCASSSYGQMSYEQYFGPGTRLTVT.

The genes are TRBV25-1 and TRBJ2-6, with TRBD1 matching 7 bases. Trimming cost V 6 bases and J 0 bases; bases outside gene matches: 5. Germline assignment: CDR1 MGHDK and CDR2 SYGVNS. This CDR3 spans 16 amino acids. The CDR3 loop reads CASSGQEHSGANVLTF. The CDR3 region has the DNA TGTGCCAGCAGCGGACAGGAACACTCTGGGGCCAACGTCCTGACTTTC.

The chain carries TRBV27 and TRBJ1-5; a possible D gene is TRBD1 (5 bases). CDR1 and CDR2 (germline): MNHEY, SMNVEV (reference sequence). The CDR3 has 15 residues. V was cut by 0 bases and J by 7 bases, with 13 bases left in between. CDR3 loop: CASSLSGGEGQPQHF. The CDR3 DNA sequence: TGTGCCAGCAGTTTATCCGGGGGGGAAGGGCAGCCCCAGCATTTT.

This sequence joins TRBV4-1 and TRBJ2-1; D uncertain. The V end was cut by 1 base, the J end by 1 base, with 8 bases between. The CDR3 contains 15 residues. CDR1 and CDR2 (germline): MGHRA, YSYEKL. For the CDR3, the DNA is TGCGCCAGCAGCCAAGTCCGGCTTTCCTACAATGAGCAGTTCTTC. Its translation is CASSQVRLSYNEQFF.

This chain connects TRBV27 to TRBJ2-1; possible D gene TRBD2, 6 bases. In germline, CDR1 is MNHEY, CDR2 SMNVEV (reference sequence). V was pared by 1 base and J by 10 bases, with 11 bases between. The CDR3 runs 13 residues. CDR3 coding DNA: TGTGCCAGCAGTTTATTGGGCGGGGACGAGCAGTTCTTC. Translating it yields CASSLLGGDEQFF.

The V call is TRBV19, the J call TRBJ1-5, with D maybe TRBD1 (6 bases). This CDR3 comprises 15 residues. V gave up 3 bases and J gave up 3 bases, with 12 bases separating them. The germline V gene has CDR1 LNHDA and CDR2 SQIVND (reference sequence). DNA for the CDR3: TGTGCCAGTAGTATTCGGGCAGGGGACAATCAGCCCCAGCATTTT. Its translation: CASSIRAGDNQPQHF.

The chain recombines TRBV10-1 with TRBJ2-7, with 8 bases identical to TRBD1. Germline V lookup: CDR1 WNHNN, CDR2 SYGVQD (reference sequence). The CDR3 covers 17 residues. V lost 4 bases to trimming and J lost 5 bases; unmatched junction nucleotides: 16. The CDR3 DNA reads TGCGCCAGCAGTGCCATCTCCAGGGGGCGCGAGGACCACGAGCAGTACTTC. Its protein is CASSAISRGREDHEQYF.

CDR3 amino acids: CASSDQKGLTTDTQYF. In DNA form, the CDR3 reads TGTGCCAGCAGTGATCAGAAGGGACTAACCACAGATACGCAGTATTTT. The chain combines TRBV2 with TRBJ2-3; 7 bases match TRBD2. Germline V gene data show CDR1 as SNHLY and CDR2 as FYNNEI. Trimming at V came to 3 bases and at J to 2 bases, leaving 8 bases not matched to a gene. There are 16 residues in the CDR3. Full variable domain (rest looked up from reference TRBV2 and TRBJ2-3): EPEVTQTPSHQVTQMGQEVILRCVPISNHLYFYWYRQILGQKVEFLVSFYNNEISEKSEIFDDQFSVERPDGSNFTLKIRSTKLEDSAMYFCASSDQKGLTTDTQYFGPGTRLTVL.

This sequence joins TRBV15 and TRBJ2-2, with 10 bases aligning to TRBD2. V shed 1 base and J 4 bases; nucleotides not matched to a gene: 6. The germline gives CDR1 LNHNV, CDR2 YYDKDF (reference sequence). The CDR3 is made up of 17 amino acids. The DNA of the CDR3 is TGTGCCACCAGCAGAGGGAAGCGGGAGGGGGGCACCGGGGAGCTGTTTTTT. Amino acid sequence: CATSRGKREGGTGELFF. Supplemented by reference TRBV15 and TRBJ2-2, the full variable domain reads DAMVIQNPRYQVTQFGKPVTLSCSQTLNHNVMYWYQQKSSQAPKLLFHYYDKDFNNEADTPDNFQSRRPNTSFCFLDIRSPGLGDTAMYLCATSRGKREGGTGELFFGEGSRLTVL.

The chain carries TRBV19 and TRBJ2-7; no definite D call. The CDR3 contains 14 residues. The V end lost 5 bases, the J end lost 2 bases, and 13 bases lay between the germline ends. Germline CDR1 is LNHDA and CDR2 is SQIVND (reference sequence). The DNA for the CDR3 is TGTGCCAGTAGTCCGGGCCTCGGCCCCTACGAGCAGTACTTC. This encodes CASSPGLGPYEQYF.

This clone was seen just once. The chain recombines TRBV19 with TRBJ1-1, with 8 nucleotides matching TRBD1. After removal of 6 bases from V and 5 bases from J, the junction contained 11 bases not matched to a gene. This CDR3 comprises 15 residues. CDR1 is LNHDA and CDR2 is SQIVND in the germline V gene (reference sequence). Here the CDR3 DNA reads TGTGCCAGTAGAGAGACAGGGGTGAGAAATACTGAAGCTTTCTTT. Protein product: CASRETGVRNTEAFF.